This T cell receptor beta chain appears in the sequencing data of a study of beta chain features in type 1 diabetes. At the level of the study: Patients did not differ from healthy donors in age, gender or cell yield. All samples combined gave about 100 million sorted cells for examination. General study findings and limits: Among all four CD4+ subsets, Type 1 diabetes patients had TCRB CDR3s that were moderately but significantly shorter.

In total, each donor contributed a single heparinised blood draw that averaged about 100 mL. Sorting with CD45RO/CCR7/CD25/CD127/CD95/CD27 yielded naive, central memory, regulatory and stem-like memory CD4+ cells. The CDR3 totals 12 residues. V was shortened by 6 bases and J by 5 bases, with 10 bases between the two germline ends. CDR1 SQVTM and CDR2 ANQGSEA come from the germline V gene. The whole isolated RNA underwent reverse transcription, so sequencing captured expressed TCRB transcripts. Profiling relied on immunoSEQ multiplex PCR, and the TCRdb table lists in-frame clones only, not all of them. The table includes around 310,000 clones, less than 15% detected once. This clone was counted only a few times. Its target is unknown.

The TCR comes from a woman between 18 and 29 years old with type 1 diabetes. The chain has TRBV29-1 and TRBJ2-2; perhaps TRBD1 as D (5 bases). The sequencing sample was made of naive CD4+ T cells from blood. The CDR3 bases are TGCAGCGTCCGCACAGGTACCGGGGAGCTGTTTTTT. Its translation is CSVRTGTGELFF.